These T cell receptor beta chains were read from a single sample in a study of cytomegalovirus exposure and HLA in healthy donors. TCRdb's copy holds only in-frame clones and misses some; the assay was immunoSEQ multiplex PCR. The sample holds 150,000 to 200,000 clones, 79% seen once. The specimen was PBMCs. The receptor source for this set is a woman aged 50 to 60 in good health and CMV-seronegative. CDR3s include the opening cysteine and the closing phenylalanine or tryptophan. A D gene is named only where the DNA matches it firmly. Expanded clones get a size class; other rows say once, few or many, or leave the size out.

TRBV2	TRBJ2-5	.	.	CASSQGRGQETQYF	TGTGCCAGCAGTCAGGGAAGGGGCCAAGAGACCCAGTACTTC
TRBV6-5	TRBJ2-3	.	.	CASSYSRDTDTQYF	TGTGCCAGCAGTTATTCGAGAGACACAGATACGCAGTATTTT
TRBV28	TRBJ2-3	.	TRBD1	CASSPLPGTGSTDTQYF	TGTGCCAGCAGTCCCCTACCCGGGACAGGCAGCACAGATACGCAGTATTTT
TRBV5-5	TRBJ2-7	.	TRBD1	CASSRSGTGAYEQYF	TGTGCCAGCAGCCGATCCGGGACAGGGGCCTACGAGCAGTACTTC
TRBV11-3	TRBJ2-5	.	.	CASSSGVRRETQYF	TGTGCCAGCAGCTCGGGGGTTCGGAGAGAGACCCAGTACTTC
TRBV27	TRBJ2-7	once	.	CASSLTVPSYEQYF	TGTGCCAGCAGTTTAACAGTCCCCTCCTACGAGCAGTACTTC
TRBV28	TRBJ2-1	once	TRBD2	CASSLWTSGYNEQFF	TGTGCCAGCAGTTTATGGACTAGCGGCTACAATGAGCAGTTCTTC
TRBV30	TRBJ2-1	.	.	CAWSVWGVFSEQFF	TGTGCCTGGAGTGTATGGGGCGTATTCAGTGAGCAGTTCTTC
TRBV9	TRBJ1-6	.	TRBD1	CASSVVGGGSPLHF	TGTGCCAGCAGCGTAGTAGGGGGCGGCTCACCCCTCCACTTT
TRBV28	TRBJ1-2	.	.	CASSWGFGGAGYTF	TGTGCCAGCAGTTGGGGTTTCGGTGGGGCTGGCTACACCTTC
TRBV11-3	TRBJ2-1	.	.	CASSPSMRVHQIYNEQFF	TGTGCCAGCAGCCCAAGTATGCGGGTCCACCAAATTTACAATGAGCAGTTCTTC
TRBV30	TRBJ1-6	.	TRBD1	CAWNRQGPGGSPLHF	TGTGCCTGGAACCGACAGGGCCCAGGGGGTTCACCCCTCCACTTT
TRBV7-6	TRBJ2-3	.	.	CASSLQTERTDTQYF	TGTGCCAGCAGCTTACAAACAGAACGCACAGATACGCAGTATTTT
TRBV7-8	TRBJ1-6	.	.	CASSLVGGANSPLHF	TGTGCCAGCAGCTTAGTGGGAGGGGCTAATTCACCCCTCCACTTT
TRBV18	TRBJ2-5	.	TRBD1	CASSPGTEETQYF	TGTGCCAGCTCACCTGGGACAGAAGAGACCCAGTACTTC
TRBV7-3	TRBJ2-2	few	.	CASRLTQSGELFF	TGTGCCAGCAGACTTACCCAATCCGGGGAGCTGTTTTTT
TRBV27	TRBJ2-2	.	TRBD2	CASSLFRAGGTGELFF	TGTGCCAGCAGTTTATTTCGAGCGGGAGGGACCGGGGAGCTGTTTTTT
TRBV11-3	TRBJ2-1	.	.	CASSVQPGAREQFF	TGTGCCAGCAGCGTGCAACCGGGAGCAAGGGAGCAGTTCTTC
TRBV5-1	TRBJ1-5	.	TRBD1	CASSFGTVPNQPQHF	TGCGCCAGCAGCTTTGGGACAGTCCCCAATCAGCCCCAGCATTTT
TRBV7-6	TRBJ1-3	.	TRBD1	CASSSRTGGLNTIYF	TGTGCCAGCAGCTCCCGGACAGGGGGCTTGAACACCATATATTTT
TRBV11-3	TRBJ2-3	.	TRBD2	CASSFSGSSADTQYF	TGTGCCAGCAGTTTTAGCGGGAGCAGCGCAGATACGCAGTATTTT
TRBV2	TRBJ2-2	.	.	CASRRLDTGELFF	TGTGCCAGCAGACGACTCGACACCGGGGAGCTGTTTTTT
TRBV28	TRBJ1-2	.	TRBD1	CASSLEGAYGYTF	TGTGCCAGCAGTTTAGAGGGGGCGTATGGCTACACCTTC
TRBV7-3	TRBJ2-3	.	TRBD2	CASTQGGLAGEFGTQYF	TGTGCCAGCACCCAGGGGGGGCTAGCGGGAGAATTTGGTACGCAGTATTTT
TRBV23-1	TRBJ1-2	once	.	CASSRRDPTPGANYGYTF	TGCGCCAGCAGCCGCAGAGACCCGACGCCTGGAGCTAACTATGGCTACACCTTC
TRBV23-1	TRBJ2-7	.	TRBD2	CASSQGGRADYEQYF	TGCGCCAGCAGTCAGGGCGGGAGGGCGGACTACGAGCAGTACTTC
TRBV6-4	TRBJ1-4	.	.	CASISPGHQKATNEKLFF	TGTGCCAGCATAAGCCCGGGACACCAGAAAGCAACTAATGAAAAACTGTTTTTT
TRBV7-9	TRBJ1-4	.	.	CASSLAGATGGNEKLFF	TGTGCCAGCAGCTTGGCAGGTGCTACTGGGGGGAATGAAAAACTGTTTTTT
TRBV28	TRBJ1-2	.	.	CASSLQGDGYTF	TGTGCCAGCAGTTTGCAGGGTGATGGCTACACCTTC
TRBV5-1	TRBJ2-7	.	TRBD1	CASSLSQGVAYEQYF	TGCGCCAGCAGCTTGTCGCAGGGGGTGGCCTACGAGCAGTACTTC
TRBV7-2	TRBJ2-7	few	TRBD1	CASSLDNRGYEQYF	TGTGCCAGCAGCTTAGATAACAGGGGGTACGAGCAGTACTTC
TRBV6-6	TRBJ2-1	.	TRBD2	CASSYIGTSGLNEQFF	TGTGCCAGCAGTTACATTGGGACTAGCGGACTCAATGAGCAGTTCTTC
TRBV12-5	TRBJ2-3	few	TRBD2	CASGLWTSGGVDTQYF	TGTGCTAGTGGTTTATGGACTAGCGGGGGAGTAGATACGCAGTATTTT
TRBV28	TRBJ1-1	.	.	CASSLSGSTEAFF	TGTGCCAGCAGTTTGTCAGGATCCACTGAAGCTTTCTTT
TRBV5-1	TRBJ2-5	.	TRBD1	CASSPGTGASETQYF	TGCGCCAGCAGCCCGGGGACAGGGGCGTCGGAGACCCAGTACTTC
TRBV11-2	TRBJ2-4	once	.	CASSPGRGIGKNIQYF	TGTGCCAGCAGCCCGGGGCGCGGGATAGGCAAAAACATTCAGTACTTC
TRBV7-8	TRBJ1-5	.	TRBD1	CASSSWDRGYQPQHF	TGTGCCAGCAGCTCTTGGGACAGGGGATATCAGCCCCAGCATTTT
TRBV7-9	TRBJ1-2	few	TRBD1	CASSTTGGAGTYGYTF	TGTGCCAGCAGCACGACAGGGGGCGCAGGAACCTATGGCTACACCTTC
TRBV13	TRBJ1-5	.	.	CASSYQNQPQHF	TGTGCCAGCAGCTATCAGAATCAGCCCCAGCATTTT
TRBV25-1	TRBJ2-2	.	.	CASSLGTWDTGELFF	TGTGCCAGCAGTCTAGGGACTTGGGACACCGGGGAGCTGTTTTTT
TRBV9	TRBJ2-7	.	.	CASNPRGGENEQYF	TGTGCCAGCAACCCTAGGGGGGGAGAAAACGAGCAGTACTTC
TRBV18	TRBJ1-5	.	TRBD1	CAGSPGTAQSNQPQHF	TGTGCCGGCTCACCGGGGACAGCTCAGAGCAATCAGCCCCAGCATTTT
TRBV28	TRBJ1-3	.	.	CASSLRGTGNTIYF	TGTGCCAGCAGTTTAAGGGGGACTGGAAACACCATATATTTT
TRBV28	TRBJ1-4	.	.	CASSLDGGGRKLFF	TGTGCCAGCAGTTTAGACGGCGGGGGAAGAAAACTGTTTTTT